This T cell receptor beta chain is from a study of blood T cell repertoires in COVID-19. Study at large: The samples span acute and convalescent COVID-19 from the United States, Italy and Spain. PBMCs, B-cell-depleted T cells, or T cells were the source of the cDNA or gDNA that made up the material.

In the original workflow: Reference gene primers were amplified, and this amplification served to estimate nucleated cell counts. Profiled with immunoSEQ multiplex PCR; TCRdb holds only in-frame clones, not every one. From that table come the V and J calls and clone size; the DNA was used to work out D and trimming. This table has just over 90,000 clones, around 90% appearing once. The V and J ends lost 0 bases and 2 bases respectively, with 12 bases between them. The germline CDR1 and CDR2 sequences are SGHNT and YYREEE (reference sequence). CDR3 size: 17 residues. The material sequenced was peripheral blood. The chain links TRBV5-4 to TRBJ1-6; no reliable D call. The sequence was obtained from a human donor with active COVID-19. The donor label of this sample is uncertain. The CDR3 sequence: CASSLGGGLTYNSPLHF. The CDR3 DNA reads as TGTGCCAGCAGCTTGGGAGGAGGGCTTACCTATAATTCACCCCTCCACTTT.